The 15 T cell receptor beta chains given below trace back to one sample, sequenced in a study of OX40 agonist ivuxolimab in advanced cancers. Assay used: immunoSEQ multiplex PCR; TCRdb lists only in-frame clones, some missing. The sample consists of about 70,000 clones, more than 80% of them appearing once. The input for sequencing was CD4+ or CD8+ T cells sorted from blood, taken in a trial of the OX40 agonist ivuxolimab. The source of these receptors is an adult with an advanced solid tumor such as melanoma, head and neck, liver or kidney cancer.

This rearrangement joins TRBV9 to TRBJ2-1, with 8 bases that match TRBD2. Germline-derived CDR1 and CDR2 are SGDLS and YYNGEE. The CDR3 has 14 amino acids. Trimming at V came to 3 bases and at J to 13 bases, leaving 12 bases not matched to a gene. The CDR3 here is CASSGSTGGEPQFF. CDR3 coding DNA: TGTGCCAGCAGCGGATCGACCGGGGGGGAGCCTCAGTTCTTC.

The V call is TRBV2, the J call TRBJ2-7; 9 positions agree with TRBD2. In germline, CDR1 is SNHLY, CDR2 FYNNEI. The CDR3 length is 15 residues. V lost 8 bases and J lost 7; bases outside the gene matches: 15. The CDR3 bases are TGTGCCAGCCGGCGGGGACTAGCCCCATCGGAAGAGCAGTACTTC. The encoded protein is CASRRGLAPSEEQYF.

The V gene is TRBV19, the J gene TRBJ2-5; D is perhaps TRBD2 (5 bases). The V end was cut by 4 bases, the J end by 3 bases, with 9 bases between. The CDR3 spans 13 residues. The germline V gene has CDR1 LNHDA and CDR2 SQIVND (reference sequence). The CDR3 sequence is CASSKGVEETQYF. The CDR3 coding sequence is TGTGCCAGTAGTAAGGGAGTCGAAGAGACCCAGTACTTC.

The rearrangement joins TRBV7-8 to TRBJ2-5, with 9 bases lining up with TRBD1. After removal of 5 bases from V and 6 bases from J, the junction contained 13 bases not matched to a gene. This CDR3 is 16 amino acids long. Germline-derived CDR1 and CDR2 are SGHVS and FQNEAQ. CDR3 residues: CASSIRTGTGWKTQYF. In DNA, the CDR3 is TGTGCCAGCAGCATCAGGACCGGGACAGGGTGGAAGACCCAGTACTTC. The full variable domain, with the rest looked up from reference TRBV7-8 and TRBJ2-5, is GAGVSQSPRYKVAKRGQDVALRCDPISGHVSLFWYQQALGQGPEFLTYFQNEAQLDKSGLPSDRFFAERPEGSVSTLKIQRTQQEDSAVYLCASSIRTGTGWKTQYFGPGTRLLVL.

The chain combines TRBV20-1 with TRBJ1-4; D remains ambiguous. The germline CDR1 and CDR2 sequences are DFQATT and SNEGSKA (reference sequence). V shed 7 bases and J shed 6 bases, with 0 bases lying between them. The CDR3 covers 8 residues. The CDR3 is CSDEKLFF. For the CDR3, the DNA is TGCAGTGATGAAAAACTGTTTTTT.

This clone has only one observation. CDR3 nucleotides: TGTGCCAGCAGTACCACAGGGGGGACTCAGCCCCAGCATTTT. It specifies CASSTTGGTQPQHF. The chain recombines TRBV6-5 with TRBJ1-5; 8 bases fit TRBD1. The CDR3 has 14 amino acids. The germline CDR1 and CDR2 sequences are MNHEY and SVGAGI. V gave up 5 bases and J gave up 6 bases; unmatched junction bases: 6.

The chain employs TRBV7-9 and TRBJ1-4; D is possibly TRBD1 (5 bases). The CDR3 is made up of 14 amino acids. Germline V gives CDR1 SEHNR, CDR2 FQNEAQ (reference sequence). V was cut by 1 base and J by 8 bases, with 11 bases left in between. The CDR3 sequence is CASSLGDLGEKLFF. For the CDR3, the DNA is TGTGCCAGCAGCTTAGGGGACCTAGGGGAAAAACTGTTTTTT.

The V and J genes are TRBV9 and TRBJ2-1; D could derive from TRBD1 or TRBD2 (6 bases each). Germline values: CDR1 SGDLS, CDR2 YYNGEE. Trimming removed 3 bases at V and 9 bases at J, with 16 bases between. The length of the CDR3 is 14 residues. For the CDR3, the DNA is TGTGCCAGCAGCGCCGTTCTTGGAGGGGGTGAGCAGTTCTTC. It specifies CASSAVLGGGEQFF.

This clone was seen more than once but under ten times. This chain connects TRBV6-1 to TRBJ2-5; unclear D gene. The CDR3 runs to 12 residues. The V gene lost 8 bases and the J gene lost 0 bases, with 7 bases spanning the gap. Germline lookup yields CDR1 MNHNS and CDR2 SASEGT. DNA of the CDR3: TGTGCCAGCGAGTTGTACCAAGAGACCCAGTACTTC. It is translated as CASELYQETQYF.

The chain employs TRBV5-1 and TRBJ2-1; D ambiguous. Germline CDR1 reads SGHRS; CDR2 reads YFSETQ. This CDR3 has 16 residues. V shed 3 bases and J shed 0 bases, with 13 bases lying between them. The chain's CDR3 is CASSSRTESSYNEQFF. The CDR3 DNA sequence: TGCGCCAGCAGCTCAAGGACCGAAAGCTCCTACAATGAGCAGTTCTTC. Combining the CDR3 with reference TRBV5-1 and TRBJ2-1 gives the whole variable domain KAGVTQTPRYLIKTRGQQVTLSCSPISGHRSVSWYQQTPGQGLQFLFEYFSETQRNKGNFPGRFSGRQFSNSRSEMNVSTLELGDSALYLCASSSRTESSYNEQFFGPGTRLTVL.

This chain connects TRBV5-4 to TRBJ2-3; 7 bases fit TRBD1. The germline V gene has CDR1 SGHNT and CDR2 YYREEE (reference sequence). The CDR3 totals 14 residues. V trimming: 3 bases; J trimming: 6 bases; junction bases outside the gene matches: 7. CDR3 nucleotide sequence: TGTGCCAGCAGCTCGGACAGGAGAGGGGATACGCAGTATTTT. Translated: CASSSDRRGDTQYF.

V usage is TRBV15 and J usage is TRBJ2-7; D gene ambiguous. Germline V lookup: CDR1 LNHNV, CDR2 YYDKDF (reference sequence). The CDR3 runs 14 residues. V was cut by 0 bases and J by 1 base, with 7 bases left in between. CDR3 in amino acids: CATSRETGSYEQYF. The CDR3, as DNA: TGTGCCACCAGCAGAGAGACGGGTTCCTACGAGCAGTACTTC.

The chain carries TRBV7-2 and TRBJ2-3; D is perhaps TRBD1 (6 bases). V gave up 4 bases and J gave up 7 bases, with 15 bases separating them. Germline V gene data show CDR1 as SGHTA and CDR2 as FQGNSA. The CDR3 extends over 14 amino acids. The CDR3 bases are TGTGCCAGCAGCTCCTACTTGCAGGGGAATACGCAGTATTTT. Translation gives CASSSYLQGNTQYF.

This chain links TRBV7-2 with TRBJ1-6; D is unclear. The CDR3 covers 14 residues. V lost 8 bases and J lost 14, with 22 bases in between. Germline V lookup: CDR1 SGHTA, CDR2 FQGNSA. CDR3 residues: CASGLYEGSGALHF. CDR3 bases: TGTGCCAGCGGCCTCTATGAAGGCTCAGGAGCCCTCCACTTT.

The V and J genes are TRBV9 and TRBJ2-7; D is uncertain. This CDR3 has 15 amino acids. Germline CDR1 reads SGDLS; CDR2 reads YYNGEE. V lost 0 bases and J lost 0, with 10 bases in between. The CDR3 region is CASSVDERSSYEQYF. The CDR3 bases are TGTGCCAGCAGCGTAGACGAAAGGAGCTCCTACGAGCAGTACTTC.